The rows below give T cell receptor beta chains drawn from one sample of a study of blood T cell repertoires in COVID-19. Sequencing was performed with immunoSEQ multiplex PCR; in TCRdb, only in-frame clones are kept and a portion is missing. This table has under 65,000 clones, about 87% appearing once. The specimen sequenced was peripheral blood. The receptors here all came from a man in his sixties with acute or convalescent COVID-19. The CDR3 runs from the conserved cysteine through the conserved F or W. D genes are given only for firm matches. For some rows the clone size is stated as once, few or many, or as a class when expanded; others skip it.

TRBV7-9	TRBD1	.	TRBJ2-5	CASSWGQGEMETQYF	TGTGCCAGCAGCTGGGGACAGGGTGAAATGGAGACCCAGTACTTC
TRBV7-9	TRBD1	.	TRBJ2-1	CASSTGTGDNEQFF	TGTGCCAGCAGCACCGGGACAGGGGACAATGAGCAGTTCTTC
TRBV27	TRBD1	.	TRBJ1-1	CASSYGQGMNTEAFF	TGTGCCAGCAGTTACGGACAGGGGATGAACACTGAAGCTTTCTTT
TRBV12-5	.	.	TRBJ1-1	CASGIGATGNTEAFF	TGTGCTAGTGGCATTGGAGCGACAGGAAACACTGAAGCTTTCTTT
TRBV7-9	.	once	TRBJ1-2	CASSLVQGHGYTF	TGTGCCAGCAGCTTAGTCCAGGGGCATGGCTACACCTTC
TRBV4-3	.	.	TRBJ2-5	CASSQDWGDSFPYQETQYF	TGCGCCAGCAGCCAAGATTGGGGGGACAGTTTCCCCTACCAAGAGACCCAGTACTTC
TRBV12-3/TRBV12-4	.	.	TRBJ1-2	CASSFGRGYTF	TGTGCCAGCAGTTTTGGTAGAGGCTACACCTTC
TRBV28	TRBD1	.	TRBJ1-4	CASSLGTGPTNEKLFF	TGTGCCAGCAGTTTAGGGACAGGCCCAACTAATGAAAAACTGTTTTTT
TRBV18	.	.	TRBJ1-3	CASSRDPKRGTIYF	TGTGCCAGCTCAAGGGACCCCAAGCGGGGCACCATATATTTT
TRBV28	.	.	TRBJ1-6	CASIAALSNSPLHF	TGTGCCAGCATCGCGGCTCTTTCGAATTCACCCCTCCACTTT
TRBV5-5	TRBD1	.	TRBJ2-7	CASSRQGARREQYF	TGTGCCAGCAGCCGGCAGGGGGCGCGTAGAGAGCAGTACTTC
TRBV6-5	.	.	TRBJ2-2	CASSYSRGVGTGELFF	TGTGCCAGCAGTTACTCGCGCGGGGTCGGCACCGGGGAGCTGTTTTTT
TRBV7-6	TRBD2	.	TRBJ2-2	CASTLRVAGGFSGELFF	TGTGCCAGCACCCTTAGAGTAGCGGGAGGATTTAGCGGGGAGCTGTTTTTT
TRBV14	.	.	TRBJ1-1	CASSRLGGETEAFF	TGTGCCAGCAGCCGGCTGGGGGGAGAGACTGAAGCTTTCTTT
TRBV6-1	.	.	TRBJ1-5	CASSEVRGNQPQHF	TGTGCCAGCAGTGAAGTCCGAGGGAATCAGCCCCAGCATTTT
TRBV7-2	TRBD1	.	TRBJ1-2	CASSFESTGADGYTF	TGTGCCAGCAGCTTTGAGTCTACAGGGGCGGATGGCTACACCTTC
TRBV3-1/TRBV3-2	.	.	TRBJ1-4	CASSQDWGRTNEKLFF	TGTGCCAGCAGCCAAGATTGGGGCAGAACTAATGAAAAACTGTTTTTT
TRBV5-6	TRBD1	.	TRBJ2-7	CASSRTGLTYEQYF	TGTGCCAGCAGCAGGACAGGACTCACCTACGAGCAGTACTTC
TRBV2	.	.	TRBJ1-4	CASSKGGNEKLFF	TGTGCCAGCAGTAAGGGCGGGAATGAAAAACTGTTTTTT
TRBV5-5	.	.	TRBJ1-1	CASSLGGTVMNTEAFF	TGTGCCAGCAGCTTGGGTGGTACGGTCATGAACACTGAAGCTTTCTTT
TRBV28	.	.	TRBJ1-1	CASSQNRPTEAFF	TGTGCCAGCAGCCAAAACAGGCCCACTGAAGCTTTCTTT
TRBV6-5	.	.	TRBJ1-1	CASSYTRGEAFF	TGTGCCAGCAGTTACACGCGGGGTGAAGCTTTCTTT
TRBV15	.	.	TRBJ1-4	CATSREQATNEKLFF	TGTGCCACCAGCAGAGAACAGGCAACTAATGAAAAACTGTTTTTT
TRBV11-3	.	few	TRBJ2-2	CASSTPLQGIPGELFF	TGTGCCAGCAGCACCCCCCTCCAGGGGATCCCCGGGGAGCTGTTTTTT
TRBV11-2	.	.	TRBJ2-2	CASSLSGVETGELFF	TGTGCCAGCAGCTTATCAGGGGTAGAGACCGGGGAGCTGTTTTTT
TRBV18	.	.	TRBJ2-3	CASSTRQERTDTQYF	TGTGCCAGCTCAACAAGACAGGAACGCACAGATACGCAGTATTTT
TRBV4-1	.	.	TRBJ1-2	CASSQESGTLRGYTF	TGCGCCAGCAGCCAGGAATCCGGGACTCTCCGGGGCTACACCTTC
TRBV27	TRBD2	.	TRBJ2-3	CASRATSGRGDTQYF	TGTGCCAGCAGGGCGACTAGCGGGAGAGGAGATACGCAGTATTTT
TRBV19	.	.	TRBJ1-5	CASSIAQGRRQPQHF	TGTGCCAGTAGTATAGCGCAGGGGCGGCGACAGCCCCAGCATTTT
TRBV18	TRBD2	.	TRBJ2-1	CASSPGLAGGDNEQFF	TGTGCCAGCTCACCAGGACTAGCGGGAGGGGACAATGAGCAGTTCTTC
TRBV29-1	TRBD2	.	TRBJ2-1	CSAKGSGSSYNEQFF	TGCAGCGCGAAGGGTAGCGGGAGCTCCTACAATGAGCAGTTCTTC
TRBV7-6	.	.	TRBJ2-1	CASSLDGNSYNEQFF	TGTGCCAGCAGCTTAGACGGGAACTCCTACAATGAGCAGTTCTTC
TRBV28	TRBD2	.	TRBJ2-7	CASSSGLAGLTPEQYF	TGTGCCAGCAGTTCGGGACTAGCGGGGTTGACTCCCGAGCAGTACTTC
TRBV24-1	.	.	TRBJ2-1	CATSDDKTVYNEQFF	TGTGCCACCAGTGATGATAAGACTGTTTACAATGAGCAGTTCTTC
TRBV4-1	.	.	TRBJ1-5	CASSQVIRPEGPQHF	TGCGCCAGCAGCCAAGTGATCCGTCCAGAGGGACCCCAGCATTTT
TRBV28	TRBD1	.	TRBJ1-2	CATGQGDYGYTF	TGTGCCACCGGACAGGGGGACTATGGCTACACCTTC
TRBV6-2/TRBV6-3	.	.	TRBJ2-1	CASSYSRTAYNEQFF	TGTGCCAGCAGTTACTCTAGGACAGCCTACAATGAGCAGTTCTTC
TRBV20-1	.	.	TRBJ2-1	CSARTDEQFF	TGCAGTGCAAGGACAGATGAGCAGTTCTTC
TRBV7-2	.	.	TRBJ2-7	CASSSQGYEQYF	TGTGCCAGCAGCTCCCAGGGATACGAGCAGTACTTC
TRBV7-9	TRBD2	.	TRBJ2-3	CASTSRLAGGVDTQYF	TGTGCCAGCACGTCTCGACTAGCGGGAGGGGTAGATACGCAGTATTTT
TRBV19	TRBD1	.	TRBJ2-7	CASSLGQGFYEQYF	TGTGCCAGTAGTCTGGGACAGGGGTTCTACGAGCAGTACTTC
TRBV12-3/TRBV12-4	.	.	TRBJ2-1	CASRQGTYNEQFF	TGTGCCAGCAGACAGGGCACCTACAATGAGCAGTTCTTC
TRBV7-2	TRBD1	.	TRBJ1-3	CASSSQSGTGFSGNTIYF	TGTGCCAGCAGCTCCCAATCCGGGACAGGGTTCTCTGGAAACACCATATATTTT
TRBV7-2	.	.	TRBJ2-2	CASSLAPTNTGELFF	TGTGCCAGCAGCTTAGCCCCAACGAACACCGGGGAGCTGTTTTTT
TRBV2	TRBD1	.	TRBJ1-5	CASQGGGSGNQPQHF	TGTGCCAGCCAAGGAGGGGGCTCGGGCAATCAGCCCCAGCATTTT
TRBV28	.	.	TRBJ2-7	CASLEGSGIGKQYF	TGTGCCAGCCTGGAAGGTAGCGGCATCGGCAAGCAGTACTTC
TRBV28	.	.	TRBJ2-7	CASSSISGTYEQYF	TGTGCCAGCAGTTCTATCAGCGGTACCTACGAGCAGTACTTC
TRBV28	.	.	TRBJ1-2	CASNPPQGYYGYTF	TGTGCCAGCAACCCTCCCCAGGGCTACTATGGCTACACCTTC
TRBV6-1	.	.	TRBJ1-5	CASSAKAQQGNQPQHF	TGTGCCAGCAGTGCCAAGGCCCAACAGGGCAATCAGCCCCAGCATTTT
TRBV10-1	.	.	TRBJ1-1	CASRETGMNTEAFF	TGCGCCAGCAGGGAAACAGGAATGAACACTGAAGCTTTCTTT
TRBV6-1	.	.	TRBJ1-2	CASSEATQIYGYTF	TGTGCCAGCAGTGAAGCTACCCAGATCTATGGCTACACCTTC
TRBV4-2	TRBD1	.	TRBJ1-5	CASSQGVQGVGQPQHF	TGTGCCAGCAGCCAGGGGGTACAGGGGGTCGGTCAGCCCCAGCATTTT
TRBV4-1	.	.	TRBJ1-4	CASSPFPVREKLFF	TGCGCCAGCAGCCCTTTTCCTGTCCGTGAAAAACTGTTTTTT